A selection of T cell receptor beta chains follows, all from one sample in a study of neurological immune-mediated disorders. TCRdb redid the calling of the 5' RACE reads with MiXCR, one entry per CDR3 protein. The profile covers 48,000 or so distinct CDR3 sequences, with 10% appearing a single time and approximately 22% taken by the ten largest. Sequenced sample: PBMCs. The receptors originated from a woman between 40 and 55 years old with HTLV-1-associated myelopathy (HAM/TSP). The CDR3 runs from the conserved cysteine through the conserved F or W. A D gene is named only where the DNA matches it firmly. Size is omitted from some rows. Given values are once, few, many or a class for expanded clones.

j_call	d_call	v_call	clone_size	cdr3_nt	cdr3_aa
TRBJ2-6	NA	TRBV5-1	many	TGCGCCAGCAGCAAGGCGACTGGGGCCAACGTCCTGACTTTC	CASSKATGANVLTF
TRBJ1-4	TRBD1	TRBV7-6	many	TGTGCCAGCAGCTTGGCCGGGACAGTACCTAATGAAAAACTGTTTTTT	CASSLAGTVPNEKLFF
TRBJ1-2	NA	TRBV4-3	many	TGCGCCAGCAGCCAACAACTCAACAGGGAAGGGTATGGCTACACCTTC	CASSQQLNREGYGYTF
TRBJ2-2	NA	TRBV5-1	many	TGCGCCAGCAGCTTGTCGAAAGCGAACACCGGGGAGCTGTTTTTT	CASSLSKANTGELFF
TRBJ2-1	TRBD2	TRBV20-1	NA	TGCAGTGTTACGCCCCTAGCGGGGTCAGCGAATGAGCAGTTCTTC	CSVTPLAGSANEQFF
TRBJ2-3	TRBD2	TRBV6-1	many	TGTGCCAGCAGTCGCGGGGGGGTAGATACGCAGTATTTT	CASSRGGVDTQYF
TRBJ2-1	TRBD2	TRBV12-3/TRBV12-4	NA	TGTGCCAGCAGCTCGGGACTAGCGGGGGGGCCCCCCTCCTACAATGAGCAGTTCTTC	CASSSGLAGGPPSYNEQFF
TRBJ1-6	NA	TRBV5-5	many	TGTGCCAGCAGCTTGGAAGGGAGCTCCTATAATTCACCCCTCCACTTT	CASSLEGSSYNSPLHF
TRBJ1-2	TRBD1	TRBV7-3	NA	TGTGCCAGCAGCCTCAGACAGGGAAGGTATGGCTACACCTTC	CASSLRQGRYGYTF
TRBJ1-5	NA	TRBV5-1	many	TGCGCCAGCTCAGTCGGGCCACAGAAGATTGATCAGCCCCAGCATTTT	CASSVGPQKIDQPQHF
TRBJ1-2	NA	TRBV7-2	many	TGTGCCAGCAGCTTTGACCGGGGCGGCGCTCTTAACTATGGCTACACCTTC	CASSFDRGGALNYGYTF
TRBJ2-3	NA	TRBV12-3/TRBV12-4	many	TGTGCCAGCAGCCGCGACAGCACAATACAGTATTTT	CASSRDSTIQYF
TRBJ2-7	TRBD2	TRBV4-1	many	TGCGCCAGCAGCCAAGATGGGACTAGCGGCTACGAGCAGTACTTC	CASSQDGTSGYEQYF
TRBJ1-2	TRBD1	TRBV2	many	TGTGCCAGCAGTGAAGACGGGACAGCATTCTCCTATGGCTACACCTTC	CASSEDGTAFSYGYTF
TRBJ2-5	NA	TRBV20-1	many	TGCAGTGCTAAAAATGCGGAGACCCAGTACTTC	CSAKNAETQYF
TRBJ1-2	NA	TRBV4-2	many	TGTGCCAGCAGCCCCGATGAGGGGAACTATGGCTACACCTTC	CASSPDEGNYGYTF
TRBJ2-2	NA	TRBV20-1	many	TGCAGTGCTAGACAAGGACTTACCGGGGAGCTGTTTTTT	CSARQGLTGELFF
TRBJ2-5	NA	TRBV24-1	few	TGTGCCACCAGTGATTTGCGCGACAGCAAAAAAGAGACCCAGTACTTC	CATSDLRDSKKETQYF
TRBJ2-3	TRBD1	TRBV14	NA	TGTGCCAGCAGCCCGCTACTCGGACAGGGGACGGATACGCAGTATTTT	CASSPLLGQGTDTQYF
TRBJ1-5	NA	TRBV7-2	many	TGTGCCAGCAGCTCATCTTACAGGGCCAATCAGCCCCAGCATTTT	CASSSSYRANQPQHF
TRBJ1-6	NA	TRBV7-3	many	TGTGCCAGCAGCTTAATTAGCTCCTATAATTCACCCCTCCACTTT	CASSLISSYNSPLHF
TRBJ2-3	NA	TRBV7-2	NA	TGTGCCAGCAGCTCCCTCCTCTCCGGTGGGGGTGCGGAAGATACGCAGTATTTT	CASSSLLSGGGAEDTQYF
TRBJ1-6	TRBD1	TRBV27	many	TGTGCCAGCAGTGCCTGGACAGGGGGCGGCCATTCACCCCTCCACTTT	CASSAWTGGGHSPLHF
TRBJ1-1	NA	TRBV20-1	many	TGCAGTGCTAGGGGCCCCTGGAACACTGAAGCTTTCTTT	CSARGPWNTEAFF
TRBJ1-1	TRBD1	TRBV5-5	medium-sized	TGTGCCAGCAGCTCGACAGGGGGTACTGAAGCTTTCTTT	CASSSTGGTEAFF
TRBJ2-1	NA	TRBV6-2/TRBV6-3	NA	TGTGCCAGCAGTTTAAGAAGGGACGGGAATGAGCAGTTCTTC	CASSLRRDGNEQFF
TRBJ1-6	NA	TRBV6-5	many	TGTGCCAGTGGACGCACGATTAATTCACCCCTCCACTTT	CASGRTINSPLHF
TRBJ2-6	NA	TRBV27	many	TGTGCCAGCAGTTCCCCTTTGACCCGGGGGTCTGGGGCCAACGTCCTGACTTTC	CASSSPLTRGSGANVLTF
TRBJ2-6	NA	TRBV15	many	TGTGCCACCAGCAGAGAGCGGTCTGGGGCCAACGTCCTGACTTTC	CATSRERSGANVLTF
TRBJ2-3	TRBD2	TRBV5-1	many	TGCGCCAGCAGCTTGGCCGGAAGCGGGGGCTTCACAGATACGCAGTATTTT	CASSLAGSGGFTDTQYF
TRBJ2-5	NA	TRBV12-3/TRBV12-4	many	TGTGCCAGCAGTTTGCCAGGGCGGCCCGAGACCCAGTACTTC	CASSLPGRPETQYF
TRBJ1-5	NA	TRBV12-3/TRBV12-4	many	TGTGCCAGCAGCCCGGATAGCAATCAGCCCCAGCATTTT	CASSPDSNQPQHF
TRBJ1-1	TRBD1	TRBV3-1	many	TGTGCCAGCAGGCACAGGGGGACGAACACTGAAGCTTTCTTT	CASRHRGTNTEAFF
TRBJ1-3	TRBD1	TRBV29-1	many	TGCAGCGTTGTCGATTGGGACAGGGACTCTGGAAACACCATATATTTT	CSVVDWDRDSGNTIYF
TRBJ2-7	NA	TRBV7-2	many	TGTGCCAGCAGCTTAGCATACTCGGGACCCTACTCCTACGAGCAGTACTTC	CASSLAYSGPYSYEQYF
TRBJ1-2	TRBD1	TRBV5-1	NA	TGCGCCAGCAGCCTCGGACAGGGGGCGTGGGCTAACTATGGCTACACCTTC	CASSLGQGAWANYGYTF
TRBJ1-2	NA	TRBV27	many	TGTGCCAGCAGTTCGGGCATCTCGGGTACGAGAGGCGGCTACACCTTC	CASSSGISGTRGGYTF
TRBJ2-7	NA	TRBV10-3	many	TGTGCCATCAATACAGGGAGCGAGCAGTACTTC	CAINTGSEQYF
TRBJ2-4	NA	TRBV14	NA	TGTGCCAGCAGCCCGGGGTCTTGCATTCAGTACTTC	CASSPGSCIQYF
TRBJ2-7	NA	TRBV6-1	many	TGTGCCAGCAACACGGGGGGCGGGGAAGAGCAGTACTTC	CASNTGGGEEQYF
TRBJ2-7	NA	TRBV18	many	TGTGCCAGCTCACCACCGGACGGCTCCTACGAGCAGTACTTC	CASSPPDGSYEQYF
TRBJ1-2	NA	TRBV29-1	many	TGCAGCGTTGGCGTTGGGGGAGCTAACTATGGCTACACCTTC	CSVGVGGANYGYTF
TRBJ2-7	NA	TRBV15	many	TGTGCCACCAGGGCAGGGATACAGGGACACGAGCAGTACTTC	CATRAGIQGHEQYF
TRBJ1-5	NA	TRBV6-1	many	TGTGCCAGCAGCAGGGAGTTGGGCAATCAGCCCCAGCATTTT	CASSRELGNQPQHF
TRBJ2-1	TRBD2	TRBV6-2/TRBV6-3	many	TGTGCCAGCAGGGGGACTAGTTGGCGTCGCAATGAGCAGTTCTTC	CASRGTSWRRNEQFF
TRBJ2-2	NA	TRBV7-9	many	TGTGCCAGCAGCCTCGCCCCTAGGGGCACCGGGGAGCTGTTTTTT	CASSLAPRGTGELFF
TRBJ2-2	NA	TRBV6-5	many	TGTGCCAGCAGTTACGTGTATAACACCGGGGAGCTGTTTTTT	CASSYVYNTGELFF
TRBJ2-3	TRBD2	TRBV9	many	TGTGCCAGCAGCCTGGGCGGGGGGTACACAGATACGCAGTATTTT	CASSLGGGYTDTQYF
TRBJ2-2	TRBD1	TRBV5-1	many	TGCGCCAGCAGCTCGCGGACAGGGGGCGCAGGGGAGCTGTTTTTT	CASSSRTGGAGELFF
TRBJ1-4	NA	TRBV7-6	many	TGTGCCAGCAAGGGAACGGAGGAAAAACTGTTTTTT	CASKGTEEKLFF
TRBJ2-2	NA	TRBV5-1	many	TGCGCCAGCAGCTTGACGGGGGCGAACACCGGGGAGCTGTTTTTT	CASSLTGANTGELFF
TRBJ1-1	NA	TRBV12-3/TRBV12-4	many	TGTGCCAGCCTGGGGCCGCTGAACACTGAAGCTTTCTTT	CASLGPLNTEAFF
TRBJ1-5	NA	TRBV20-1	many	TGCAGTGCTAGAGGAACCGTCTTTGAGCCCCAGCATTTT	CSARGTVFEPQHF
TRBJ2-7	NA	TRBV28	many	TGTGCCAGCAGTATACTCAACCCGACAGGTCGTGGGCGCGAGCAGTACTTC	CASSILNPTGRGREQYF
TRBJ2-5	TRBD2	TRBV10-3	many	TGTGCCATCAGTGAGCCCTTATTGGGAGGGGCCGAGACCCAGTACTTC	CAISEPLLGGAETQYF